These 21 T cell receptor beta chains originate from one sample sequenced in a study of regulatory T cells in long-lasting Graves disease. Specified time point: persistent/refractory GD, antithyroid drugs over 5 years with positive TRAb. RNA extracted from PBMCs served as the sequencing template. Building of the TCR beta libraries involved iRepertoire HTBI primers and Arm-PCR of CDR3 regions. Via MiXCR, TCRdb re-called the multiplex PCR reads, giving one row per CDR3 protein. The sample includes fewer than 550,000 distinct CDR3 sequences, 20% to 25% seen only once; the top ten take 7.1%. Sample: peripheral blood mononuclear cells (PBMCs), taken when the disease was refractory, from a patient treated with antithyroid drugs. Source of these receptors: a female donor with Graves disease.

Ten or more counts support this clonotype. The V call is TRBV28, the J call TRBJ1-4; the D is unclear. The germline V gene has CDR1 MDHEN and CDR2 SYDVKM. This CDR3 has 15 amino acids. Trimming cost V 8 bases and J 1 base, with 14 bases left between them. This chain's CDR3 is CASGHHGRTNEKLFF. The DNA of the CDR3 is TGTGCCAGCGGTCATCATGGGAGAACTAATGAAAAACTGTTTTTT.

The chain has TRBV7-8 and TRBJ2-3, with 8 positions matching TRBD1. The germline CDR1 and CDR2 sequences are SGHVS and FQNEAQ. The CDR3 totals 16 residues. The junction had 12 bases not matched to a gene; V was cut back by 5 bases and J by 5 bases. CDR3 protein: CASSHSYTGGRDTQYF. In DNA, the CDR3 is TGTGCCAGCAGCCATTCTTATACAGGGGGTAGAGATACGCAGTATTTT. The entire variable domain, with the rest obtained from reference TRBV7-8 and TRBJ2-3, is as follows: GAGVSQSPRYKVAKRGQDVALRCDPISGHVSLFWYQQALGQGPEFLTYFQNEAQLDKSGLPSDRFFAERPEGSVSTLKIQRTQQEDSAVYLCASSHSYTGGRDTQYFGPGTRLTVL.

V and J are TRBV3-1 and TRBJ1-1; 8 nucleotides agree with TRBD1. The V gene end was trimmed by 3 bases and the J gene end by 1 base; junction bases not matched to a gene: 4. The CDR3 length is 15 residues. Germline CDR1 is LGHDT and CDR2 is YNNKEL (reference sequence). The CDR3 DNA reads TGTGCCAGCAGCCAGGGGGACAGGACGAACACTGAAGCTTTCTTT. Translating gives CASSQGDRTNTEAFF.

This rearrangement joins TRBV6-2 or TRBV6-3 to TRBJ1-5, with D possibly being TRBD1 (5 bases). The germline V and J ends were trimmed by 5 bases and 2 bases, with 16 bases remaining between them. CDR3 size: 16 residues. Germline V lookup: CDR1 MNHEY, CDR2 SVGEGT. The CDR3 reads CASSVVGQGGNQPQHF. The DNA of the CDR3 is TGTGCCAGCAGTGTAGTAGGGCAGGGCGGCAATCAGCCCCAGCATTTT.

This chain links TRBV6-1 with TRBJ2-1; tentative D call: TRBD1 (6 bases). The CDR3 length is 15 residues. CDR1 MNHNS and CDR2 SASEGT come from the germline V gene. Trimming took off 8 bases at V and 1 base at J, with 15 bases between the two ends. The CDR3 loop is CASLLTGTSYNEQFF. The CDR3 DNA is TGTGCCAGCCTCCTCACAGGGACGTCCTACAATGAGCAGTTCTTC.

This clonotype was observed a few times. V usage is TRBV5-8 and J usage is TRBJ2-7, with 8 bases identical to TRBD2. The germline V gene encodes CDR1 SGHTS and CDR2 YDEGEE. V was clipped by 4 bases and J by 6 bases; unmatched bases: 6. This CDR3 spans 13 amino acids. CDR3 region: CASSKGTSGEQYF. CDR3 in DNA: TGTGCCAGCAGCAAAGGAACTAGCGGCGAGCAGTACTTC.

This chain connects TRBV30 to TRBJ1-5; a weak D match, TRBD1 (6 bases). V gave up 4 bases and J gave up 6 bases, with 16 bases separating them. Germline assignment: CDR1 GTSNPN and CDR2 SVGIG (reference sequence). CDR3 length: 14 residues. DNA for the CDR3: TGTGCCTGGACCGCCAACAGGGCCGGTCAGCCCCAGCATTTT. Its translation: CAWTANRAGQPQHF.

The V call is TRBV19, the J call TRBJ1-3, with D tentatively TRBD1 (6 bases). V dropped 3 bases and J dropped 0 bases, with 21 bases sitting between them. CDR1 and CDR2 from the germline V gene are LNHDA and SQIVND (reference sequence). The CDR3 spans 19 residues. In nucleotides, the CDR3 is TGTGCCAGTAGTATTCTGCATCCGGGACAATCAAGCTCTGGAAACACCATATATTTT. Its translation is CASSILHPGQSSSGNTIYF.

The gene calls are TRBV3-1 and TRBJ1-2, with 9 bases lining up with TRBD1. The CDR3 loop spans 14 amino acids. The ends lost 0 bases at V and 11 bases at J; junction bases unmatched: 7. The V gene's germline CDR1 is LGHDT and CDR2 YNNKEL (reference sequence). The CDR3 bases are TGTGCCAGCAGCCAAGATGAGGGACAGGGCCCATACACCTTC. Its translation: CASSQDEGQGPYTF. Full variable domain (outside the CDR3, taken from reference TRBV3-1 and TRBJ1-2): DTAVSQTPKYLVTQMGNDKSIKCEQNLGHDTMYWYKQDSKKFLKIMFSYNNKELIINETVPNRFSPKSPDKAHLNLHINSLELGDSAVYFCASSQDEGQGPYTFGSGTRLTVV.

This clonotype was recorded a few times. This CDR3 is missing its conserved last phenylalanine or tryptophan, likely due to a read error. This chain connects TRBV6-5 to TRBJ2-7; 9 bases are a match to TRBD2. There are 16 residues in the CDR3. The germline V gene encodes CDR1 MNHEY and CDR2 SVGAGI. The V and J ends lost 1 base and 5 bases, in that order; junction bases with no gene match: 9. CDR3 nucleotides: TGTGCCAGCAGTTACTATGGCGGGAGGGCCCGGAACGAGCAGTACCTC. This sequence encodes CASSYYGGRARNEQYL.

Ten or more counts support this clonotype. The V call is TRBV6-1, the J call TRBJ1-5, with TRBD1 identical over 9 bases. The CDR3 is made up of 16 amino acids. CDR1 and CDR2 from the germline V gene are MNHNS and SASEGT. The ends lost 7 bases at V and 5 bases at J; junction bases unmatched: 12. This CDR3 reads CASNLQGADWDQPQHF. CDR3 in DNA: TGTGCCAGCAACCTACAGGGGGCCGACTGGGATCAGCCCCAGCATTTT.

The CDR3 protein is CASGQGNHNSPLHF. The DNA for the CDR3 is TGTGCCAGCGGACAGGGGAACCATAATTCACCCCTCCACTTT. V and J are TRBV6-1 and TRBJ1-6, with 9 bases lining up with TRBD1. Germline-derived CDR1 and CDR2 are MNHNS and SASEGT. With V trimmed by 8 bases and J by 5 bases, 4 bases remained unmatched. The CDR3 loop spans 14 amino acids.

The V gene is TRBV5-1, the J gene TRBJ1-1, with 8 bases fitting TRBD1. CDR1 is SGHRS and CDR2 is YFSETQ in the germline V gene. The trim removed 2 bases at V and 5 bases at J, leaving 8 bases unmatched. The CDR3 extends over 15 amino acids. CDR3 protein: CASSFTGGSETEAFF. The CDR3 nucleotides read TGCGCCAGCAGCTTTACAGGGGGGAGCGAGACTGAAGCTTTCTTT.

The table lists this clonotype with many counts. This chain uses TRBV12-3 or TRBV12-4 with TRBJ1-5; the match to TRBD1 covers 8 bases. The CDR3 consists of 18 residues. Trimming removed 1 base from V and 0 bases from J; junction bases left unmatched: 8. CDR3 residues: CASSLVFGQGHSNQPQHF. CDR3 DNA sequence: TGTGCCAGCAGTTTAGTTTTTGGACAGGGCCATAGCAATCAGCCCCAGCATTTT.

This clonotype occurred many times. The V gene is TRBV2, the J gene TRBJ1-1; D gene ambiguous. The CDR3 has 14 residues. V was shortened by 6 bases and J by 5 bases, with 16 bases between the two germline ends. The germline CDR1 and CDR2 sequences are SNHLY and FYNNEI. In DNA form, the CDR3 reads TGTGCCAGCAGCTGGAATTTGGGCGGGACTGAAGCTTTCTTT. It encodes CASSWNLGGTEAFF.

The sample holds many counts of this clonotype. This rearrangement joins TRBV7-2 to TRBJ2-5, with TRBD1 matching over 7 bases. Germline V gives CDR1 SGHTA, CDR2 FQGNSA. This CDR3 comprises 16 residues. V lost 5 bases and J lost 2; bases outside the gene matches: 11. The CDR3: CASSRRGHGSQETQYF. The CDR3 DNA reads as TGTGCCAGCAGCCGAAGGGGGCATGGGTCGCAAGAGACCCAGTACTTC.

The rearrangement joins TRBV7-4 to TRBJ1-1; possibly TRBD1 for D (5 bases). Per germline, CDR1 SGHVT and CDR2 SQSDAQ. The CDR3 has 14 amino acids. V was clipped by 8 bases and J by 2 bases, with 15 bases between them. CDR3 sequence (DNA): TGTGCCAGCGGCGTATCTGGGGGTAACACTGAAGCTTTCTTT. It specifies CASGVSGGNTEAFF.

This clonotype appeared a few times. A read error may be the cause here, since a much bigger clone is one base away. This chain connects TRBV2 to TRBJ1-2, with a possible D match to TRBD1 (6 bases). CDR1 SNHLY and CDR2 FYNNEI come from the germline V gene. The CDR3 totals 13 residues. The chain's CDR3 is CASTPQGHDGYIF. CDR3 DNA: TGTGCCAGCACCCCACAGGGTCACGATGGCTACATCTTC.

This clonotype has a count of ten or more. The chain couples TRBV6-5 to TRBJ1-2; TRBD1 matches at 7 bases. Germline-derived CDR1 and CDR2 are MNHEY and SVGAGI. V was clipped by 2 bases and J by 6 bases; unmatched bases: 6. This CDR3 has 14 amino acids. In DNA, the CDR3 is TGTGCCAGCAGTTACGACAGGGTGATCGATGGCTACACCTTC. Protein sequence: CASSYDRVIDGYTF.

This clonotype was seen a few times. The chain has TRBV5-4 and TRBJ2-7; the match to TRBD2 covers 7 bases. With V trimmed by 0 bases and J by 2 bases, 2 bases remained unmatched. CDR1 and CDR2 (germline): SGHNT, YYREEE (reference sequence). The CDR3 contains 14 residues. The CDR3 bases are TGTGCCAGCAGCTTGGAGCGGGGAACCTACGAGCAGTACTTC. It codes for CASSLERGTYEQYF.

A single count supports this clonotype. This sequence joins TRBV5-4 and TRBJ2-2; D not certain. This CDR3 comprises 15 residues. Trimming left V 4 bases short and J 1 base short, with 11 bases between. From germline, CDR1 is SGHNT and CDR2 YYREEE (reference sequence). The CDR3 sequence is CASSPPDLNTGELFF. CDR3 nucleotides: TGTGCCAGCAGCCCGCCGGATTTGAACACCGGGGAGCTGTTTTTT. The complete variable domain, with remaining parts taken from reference TRBV5-4 and TRBJ2-2, reads ETGVTQSPTHLIKTRGQQVTLRCSSQSGHNTVSWYQQALGQGPQFIFQYYREEENGRGNFPPRFSGLQFPNYSSELNVNALELDDSALYLCASSPPDLNTGELFFGEGSRLTVL.